The rows below give T cell receptor beta chains drawn from one sample of a study of T cell changes during pregnancy in multiple sclerosis. Produced via immunoSEQ multiplex PCR; TCRdb's table is partial and in-frame only. The repertoire has tens of thousands of clones, roughly 94% of them found once; the top ten carry 0.58%. This material consisted of peripheral blood, taken in the third trimester of pregnancy. Receptors originate from a female donor with multiple sclerosis, enrolled in a pregnancy study. Each CDR3 is given with its conserved first and last residue. The order of the fields is CDR3 DNA, CDR3 protein, clone size, D gene, J gene, V gene. A D gene is named only where the DNA matches it firmly. Clone size is shown for a subset of rows, as once, few, many or a class of expanded clone.

DNA: TGTGCCAGCAGTGAATCGAGATGGGACAGGGGAATCGACAATGAGCAGTTCTTC
CDR3: CASSESRWDRGIDNEQFF
size: NA
D: TRBD1
J: TRBJ2-1
V: TRBV25-1

DNA: TGCGCCAGCAGCCCCGAGACAGGGCTTGAAGCTTTCTTT
CDR3: CASSPETGLEAFF
size: NA
D: TRBD1
J: TRBJ1-1
V: TRBV5-1

DNA: TGTGCCAGCAGCCCGAGAACAGGGGAGGTCTCCGGGGAGCTGTTTTTT
CDR3: CASSPRTGEVSGELFF
size: NA
D: NA
J: TRBJ2-2
V: TRBV4-2

DNA: TGTGCCAGCAGCTTGCGGGGGGCCCCCTACGAGCAGTACTTC
CDR3: CASSLRGAPYEQYF
size: NA
D: NA
J: TRBJ2-7
V: TRBV5-8

DNA: TGTGCCAGCTCACAAGACAGAGGATCCTACGAGCAGTACTTC
CDR3: CASSQDRGSYEQYF
size: NA
D: NA
J: TRBJ2-7
V: TRBV18

DNA: TGTGCCAGCAGCCGACAGGGGAACACTGAAGCTTTCTTT
CDR3: CASSRQGNTEAFF
size: NA
D: TRBD1
J: TRBJ1-1
V: TRBV2

DNA: TGTGCCAGTAGTATTCCGCGGGGGCAGGGGAACACTGAAGCTTTCTTT
CDR3: CASSIPRGQGNTEAFF
size: NA
D: NA
J: TRBJ1-1
V: TRBV19

DNA: TGTGCCAGCAGTACGGACAGGTCCTACGAGCAGTACTTC
CDR3: CASSTDRSYEQYF
size: NA
D: TRBD1
J: TRBJ2-7
V: TRBV6-5

DNA: TGCGCCAGCAGCTTGGGTGACAGAGAGACGTCTAATGAAAAACTGTTTTTT
CDR3: CASSLGDRETSNEKLFF
size: NA
D: NA
J: TRBJ1-4
V: TRBV5-1

DNA: TGTGCCAGCAGCCAGACTGTCACCACCGGGGAGCTGTTTTTT
CDR3: CASSQTVTTGELFF
size: NA
D: NA
J: TRBJ2-2
V: TRBV2

DNA: TGTGCCAGCAGCGTAGGCGGGCCGGGACACCCGTCCTACAATGAGCAGTTCTTC
CDR3: CASSVGGPGHPSYNEQFF
size: NA
D: NA
J: TRBJ2-1
V: TRBV9

DNA: TGTGCCAGCAGCACCCGACTAGCGGGGGGAAACAGGACCTACAATGAGCAGTTCTTC
CDR3: CASSTRLAGGNRTYNEQFF
size: NA
D: TRBD2
J: TRBJ2-1
V: TRBV27

DNA: TGTGCCACATGGGAGAGGAACACTGAAGCTTTCTTT
CDR3: CATWERNTEAFF
size: NA
D: NA
J: TRBJ1-1
V: TRBV2

DNA: TGTGCCAGCAGCGCGCAGGGGGCTGAAGCTTTCTTT
CDR3: CASSAQGAEAFF
size: NA
D: TRBD1
J: TRBJ1-1
V: TRBV5-4

DNA: TGTGCCAGCAGCCCGCGGGGGGTCAGCACAGATACGCAGTATTTT
CDR3: CASSPRGVSTDTQYF
size: once
D: TRBD2
J: TRBJ2-3
V: TRBV11-3

DNA: TGTGCCAGCACCCCATCCTTCGAACTCTATGGCTACACCTTC
CDR3: CASTPSFELYGYTF
size: NA
D: NA
J: TRBJ1-2
V: TRBV6-5

DNA: TGTGCCAGCACCCAACTTGGGGACAGGGGCTCCTATGGCTACACCTTC
CDR3: CASTQLGDRGSYGYTF
size: NA
D: TRBD1
J: TRBJ1-2
V: TRBV27

DNA: TGTGCCAGCAGTTCCCGGTGGACCCAGGGCGGGGAGGACACTGAAGCTTTCTTT
CDR3: CASSSRWTQGGEDTEAFF
size: NA
D: NA
J: TRBJ1-1
V: TRBV27

DNA: NA
CDR3: CATSILDRGTEAFF
size: few
D: NA
J: TRBJ1-1
V: TRBV15

DNA: TGTGCCAGCAGCCAAGATATAGCGGGGGGTTACGAGCAGTACTTC
CDR3: CASSQDIAGGYEQYF
size: NA
D: TRBD2
J: TRBJ2-7
V: TRBV4-2

DNA: TGCGCCAGCAGCCAGGTCGGAGGGGGCAACTATGGCTACACCTTC
CDR3: CASSQVGGGNYGYTF
size: NA
D: TRBD1
J: TRBJ1-2
V: TRBV4-3

DNA: TGTGCCAGCACCGTTCCCCCCGGGAACTATGGCTACACCTTC
CDR3: CASTVPPGNYGYTF
size: NA
D: NA
J: TRBJ1-2
V: TRBV2

DNA: TGTGCCAGCAGCTTGGCGGGACTGAGCTCTGGAAACACCATATATTTT
CDR3: CASSLAGLSSGNTIYF
size: NA
D: NA
J: TRBJ1-3
V: TRBV7-8

DNA: TGTGCCATCAGTCCACAGGTCGGCTCTGGAAACACCATATATTTT
CDR3: CAISPQVGSGNTIYF
size: NA
D: NA
J: TRBJ1-3
V: TRBV10-3

DNA: TGTGCCAGCAGTTCAGGGGGTCAGCCCCAGCATTTT
CDR3: CASSSGGQPQHF
size: NA
D: TRBD1
J: TRBJ1-5
V: TRBV6-5

DNA: TGTGCCTGGAGTGTACACAGTTCCTATGGCTACACCTTC
CDR3: CAWSVHSSYGYTF
size: NA
D: NA
J: TRBJ1-2
V: TRBV30

DNA: TGCGCCAGCAGCCCGTCTGGAGGGGCCTCGGGGACTGAAGCTTTCTTT
CDR3: CASSPSGGASGTEAFF
size: once
D: NA
J: TRBJ1-1
V: TRBV5-1

DNA: TGTGCCAGCAGCCGGTCGGGACAGGGAGGTACAGATACGCAGTATTTT
CDR3: CASSRSGQGGTDTQYF
size: NA
D: TRBD1
J: TRBJ2-3
V: TRBV11-2

DNA: TGTGCCAGCAGCTACGGGACTAGAGGGCGCCGGAGGAATGAGCAGTTCTTC
CDR3: CASSYGTRGRRRNEQFF
size: NA
D: TRBD2
J: TRBJ2-1
V: TRBV7-3

DNA: TGCGCCAGCAGCCCGGGGTGGTCTCAGCAGATCGCTGAAGCTTTCTTT
CDR3: CASSPGWSQQIAEAFF
size: once
D: NA
J: TRBJ1-1
V: TRBV5-1

DNA: TGTGCCAGCAGCGTAGGGATTGGTGACAGGAACACCGGGGAGCTGTTTTTT
CDR3: CASSVGIGDRNTGELFF
size: NA
D: NA
J: TRBJ2-2
V: TRBV9

DNA: TGTGCCAGCGGAGCGGGGGCCACAGATACGCAGTATTTT
CDR3: CASGAGATDTQYF
size: NA
D: TRBD2
J: TRBJ2-3
V: TRBV5-4

DNA: TGTGCCAGCTCACCAATGAGTTTAAAGAACACTGAAGCTTTCTTT
CDR3: CASSPMSLKNTEAFF
size: NA
D: NA
J: TRBJ1-1
V: TRBV18

DNA: TGTGCCAGTAACCCGAGGAATATGGGCACTGAAGCTTTCTTT
CDR3: CASNPRNMGTEAFF
size: NA
D: NA
J: TRBJ1-1
V: TRBV2

DNA: TGTGCCAGTAGTATTCTAGCGGGGGGGCTTGGCACAGATACGCAGTATTTT
CDR3: CASSILAGGLGTDTQYF
size: NA
D: TRBD2
J: TRBJ2-3
V: TRBV19

DNA: TGTGCCAGCAGCTACTCAAGCGCCGCTAACTATGGCTACACCTTC
CDR3: CASSYSSAANYGYTF
size: NA
D: NA
J: TRBJ1-2
V: TRBV5-4

DNA: TGTGCCAGCGCCCCCCACAGGGGAGGAAATAGCGAGCAGTACTTC
CDR3: CASAPHRGGNSEQYF
size: NA
D: NA
J: TRBJ2-7
V: TRBV6-5

DNA: TGTGCCTGGAGAGGGAGGGAGAACACTGAAGCTTTCTTT
CDR3: CAWRGRENTEAFF
size: NA
D: NA
J: TRBJ1-1
V: TRBV30

DNA: TGTGCCAGCAGCTTAGTAGCGGCCCCCACAGATACGCAGTATTTT
CDR3: CASSLVAAPTDTQYF
size: once
D: NA
J: TRBJ2-3
V: TRBV7-9